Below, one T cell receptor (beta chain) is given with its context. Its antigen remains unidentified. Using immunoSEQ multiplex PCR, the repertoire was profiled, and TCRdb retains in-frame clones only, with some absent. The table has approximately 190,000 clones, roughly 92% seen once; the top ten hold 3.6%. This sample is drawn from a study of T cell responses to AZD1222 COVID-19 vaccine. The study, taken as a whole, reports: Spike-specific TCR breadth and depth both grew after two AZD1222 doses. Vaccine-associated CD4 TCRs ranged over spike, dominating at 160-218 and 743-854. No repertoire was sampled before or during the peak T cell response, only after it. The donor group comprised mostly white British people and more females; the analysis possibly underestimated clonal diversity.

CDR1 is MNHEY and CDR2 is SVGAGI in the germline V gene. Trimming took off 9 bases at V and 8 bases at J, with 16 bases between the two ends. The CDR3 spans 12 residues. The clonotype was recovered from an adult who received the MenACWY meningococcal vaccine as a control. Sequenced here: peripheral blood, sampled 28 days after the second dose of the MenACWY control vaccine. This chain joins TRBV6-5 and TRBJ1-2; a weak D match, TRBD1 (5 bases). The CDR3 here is CASAQGGKGYTF. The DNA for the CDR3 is TGTGCCAGTGCGCAGGGAGGCAAGGGCTACACCTTC.